Listed below are T cell receptor beta chains from one sample, sequenced in a study of read filtering for tumor transcriptome and immune sequencing. MiXCR, run by TCRdb on the reads, gives a single entry per CDR3 protein. The sample gives approximately 150,000 distinct CDR3 sequences, approximately 13% of which show up once; 8.4% is in the top ten. Sample: a population of CD138-negative cells sorted from bone marrow. Receptor source: a donor at least 40 years old with multiple myeloma. Each CDR3 is given with its conserved first and last residue. A D gene is named only where the DNA matches it firmly. Only part of the rows carry a size: once, few, many, or a class if the clone is expanded.

j_call | cdr3_length | d_call | v_call | clone_size | cdr3_nt | cdr3_aa
TRBJ2-5 | 17 | TRBD1 | TRBV7-9 | many | TGTGCCAGCAGCCCCCCGGACAGGGGGTCAGCTTGGGAGACCCAGTACTTC | CASSPPDRGSAWETQYF
TRBJ2-7 | 14 | TRBD2 | TRBV29-1 | NA | TGCAGCGTTGCTACTAGCGAGAGCTCCTACGAGCAGTACTTC | CSVATSESSYEQYF
TRBJ2-1 | 15 | TRBD1 | TRBV6-1 | NA | TGTGCCAGCAGTGAATTGGGACAGGGTTTGCATGAGCAGTTCTTC | CASSELGQGLHEQFF
TRBJ2-1 | 14 | NA | TRBV20-1 | many | TGCAGTGCTAGTGCCGGGGGCTCCTACAATGAGCAGTTCTTC | CSASAGGSYNEQFF
TRBJ2-7 | 15 | NA | TRBV5-1 | many | TGCGCCAGCAGCTTGGAAGAGACATTCGCCTACGAGCAGTACTTC | CASSLEETFAYEQYF
TRBJ2-3 | 16 | TRBD2 | TRBV7-2 | NA | TGTGCCAGCAGCTTCAGACTAACGGGAGGGACAGATACGCAGTATTTT | CASSFRLTGGTDTQYF
TRBJ2-2 | 15 | NA | TRBV29-1 | NA | TGCAGCGTTGAAGGTTGGGACAAGAACACCGGGGAGCTGTTTTTT | CSVEGWDKNTGELFF
TRBJ2-7 | 15 | TRBD2 | TRBV3-1 | many | TGTGCCAGCAGCCAAAGGCGGGAGGCCACCTACGAGCAGTACTTC | CASSQRREATYEQYF
TRBJ1-5 | 15 | NA | TRBV5-1 | many | TGCGCCAGCAGCTCGGAAGGGGCGCGCAATCAGCCCCAGCATTTT | CASSSEGARNQPQHF
TRBJ1-5 | 13 | NA | TRBV7-9 | many | TGTGCCAGCAGCCACAGTAGCAATCAGCCCCAGCATTTT | CASSHSSNQPQHF
TRBJ2-5 | 15 | TRBD2 | TRBV9 | many | TGTGCCAGCAGCGTAGGGACTAGCGGGAGAGAGACCCAGTACTTC | CASSVGTSGRETQYF
TRBJ2-5 | 17 | TRBD2 | TRBV5-6 | many | TGTGCCAGCAGCTTGAGGCTAGCGGGAGGGCCGAGGGAGACCCAGTACTTC | CASSLRLAGGPRETQYF
TRBJ1-1 | 12 | NA | TRBV2 | many | TGTGCCAGCAGCCAGGGACGGTTTGAAGCTTTCTTT | CASSQGRFEAFF
TRBJ2-1 | 13 | NA | TRBV20-1 | many | TGCAGTGCCACGGAGATGGCGGACAATGAGCAGTTCTTC | CSATEMADNEQFF